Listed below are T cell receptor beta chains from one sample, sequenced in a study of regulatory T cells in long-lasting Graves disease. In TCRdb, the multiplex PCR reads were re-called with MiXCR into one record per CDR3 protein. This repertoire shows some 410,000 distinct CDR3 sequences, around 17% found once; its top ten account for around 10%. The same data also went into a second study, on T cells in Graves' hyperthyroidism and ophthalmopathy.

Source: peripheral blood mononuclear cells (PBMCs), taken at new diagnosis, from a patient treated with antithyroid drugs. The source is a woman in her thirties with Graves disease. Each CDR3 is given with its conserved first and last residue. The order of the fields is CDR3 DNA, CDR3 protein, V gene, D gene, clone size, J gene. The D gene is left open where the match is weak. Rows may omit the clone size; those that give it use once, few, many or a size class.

DNA: TGTGCCAGTAGTATTACCGGGACAGGGGGATCACCCCTCCACTTT; CDR3: CASSITGTGGSPLHF; V: TRBV19; D: TRBD1; size: -; J: TRBJ1-6
DNA: TGCGCCAGCAGCGCCTATGGGACAGGCGGAAACACCATATATTTT; CDR3: CASSAYGTGGNTIYF; V: TRBV4-3; D: TRBD1; size: few; J: TRBJ1-3
DNA: TGTGCCAGCAGATACCGGGACAGCTCCTATGGCTACACCTTC; CDR3: CASRYRDSSYGYTF; V: TRBV6-5; D: TRBD1; size: many; J: TRBJ1-2
DNA: TGCGCCAGCAGCCAAGACGGAGGGGGAGCGAATGAAAAACTGTTTTTT; CDR3: CASSQDGGGANEKLFF; V: TRBV4-1; D: -; size: -; J: TRBJ1-4
DNA: TGCAGTGCCATTAGCGGGAGCAGGGGGGAGACCCAGTACTTC; CDR3: CSAISGSRGETQYF; V: TRBV20-1; D: TRBD2; size: many; J: TRBJ2-5
DNA: TGCGCCAGCAGCGGCAACAGGGAACTGGGTTCACCCCTCCACTTT; CDR3: CASSGNRELGSPLHF; V: TRBV4-1; D: -; size: few; J: TRBJ1-6
DNA: TGTGCCAGCAGTTACTCGTACGGTAGACAGGGCTACACCTTC; CDR3: CASSYSYGRQGYTF; V: TRBV6-5; D: -; size: many; J: TRBJ1-2
DNA: TGCGCCAGCAGCCTTAGGACAGGAACCTCTGGAAACACCATATATTTT; CDR3: CASSLRTGTSGNTIYF; V: TRBV5-1; D: TRBD1; size: -; J: TRBJ1-3
DNA: TGTGCCACCAGTTGGAGTAGCGGGAGCACAGATACGCAGTATTTT; CDR3: CATSWSSGSTDTQYF; V: TRBV10-3; D: TRBD2; size: -; J: TRBJ2-3
DNA: TGTGCCAGCAGTTTAGGGGGTACCGATAATGAAAAACTGTTTTTT; CDR3: CASSLGGTDNEKLFF; V: TRBV27; D: -; size: many; J: TRBJ1-4
DNA: TGTGCCAGCAGGCGGGACTCCCGCACCGGGGAGCTGTTTTTT; CDR3: CASRRDSRTGELFF; V: TRBV6-1; D: -; size: many; J: TRBJ2-2
DNA: TGCGCCAGCAGCCAAGCTGCGTCTAGCACAGATACGCAGTATTTT; CDR3: CASSQAASSTDTQYF; V: TRBV4-3; D: -; size: -; J: TRBJ2-3
DNA: TGCGCCAGCAGCCAAGCTTTGCTCTACGAGCAGTACTTC; CDR3: CASSQALLYEQYF; V: TRBV4-3; D: -; size: -; J: TRBJ2-7
DNA: TGTGCCTGGAGCCCGAGGATGGATCAGCCCCAGCATTTT; CDR3: CAWSPRMDQPQHF; V: TRBV30; D: -; size: many; J: TRBJ1-5
DNA: TGCGCCAGCAGCTTGGTGGCTTCCCGCCCCGGGGGCAATGAGCAGTTCTTC; CDR3: CASSLVASRPGGNEQFF; V: TRBV5-1; D: -; size: -; J: TRBJ2-1
DNA: TGCGCCGGCAGCTTGGACGGTTTCAATCAGCCCCAGCATTTT; CDR3: CAGSLDGFNQPQHF; V: TRBV5-1; D: -; size: few; J: TRBJ1-5
DNA: TGTGCCAGCAGTGAAAAAGTCCCGGGTCCACCAAGTCGGGAGACCCAGTACTTC; CDR3: CASSEKVPGPPSRETQYF; V: TRBV6-1; D: -; size: few; J: TRBJ2-5
DNA: TGCGCCAGCAGCCAAGATTGGATGGGGAGGAATGAGCAGTTCTTC; CDR3: CASSQDWMGRNEQFF; V: TRBV4-3; D: -; size: few; J: TRBJ2-1
DNA: TGCGCCAGCAGCTTGGATATCCTAGCGGCCTCCTACAATGAGCAGTTCTTC; CDR3: CASSLDILAASYNEQFF; V: TRBV5-1; D: TRBD2; size: -; J: TRBJ2-1
DNA: TGTGCCAGTAGTAAACTAGCGGGAGGTCCAGGATACGAGCAGTACTTC; CDR3: CASSKLAGGPGYEQYF; V: TRBV19; D: TRBD2; size: -; J: TRBJ2-7
DNA: TGCAGTGCTACCCGCTTCGACAGGGGGCAAGCTTTCTTT; CDR3: CSATRFDRGQAFF; V: TRBV20-1; D: TRBD1; size: few; J: TRBJ1-1
DNA: TGTGCCATCAGTGAGTCGGTTAGGGGCTGGGAGACCCAGTACTTC; CDR3: CAISESVRGWETQYF; V: TRBV10-3; D: -; size: -; J: TRBJ2-5
DNA: TGCAGTGCTAAAGCGACGACCACAGATACGCAGTATTTT; CDR3: CSAKATTTDTQYF; V: TRBV20-1; D: -; size: many; J: TRBJ2-3
DNA: TGTGCCAGCAGTGAATGGCGGGAGGACTCCTACGAGCAGTACTTC; CDR3: CASSEWREDSYEQYF; V: TRBV2; D: TRBD2; size: many; J: TRBJ2-7